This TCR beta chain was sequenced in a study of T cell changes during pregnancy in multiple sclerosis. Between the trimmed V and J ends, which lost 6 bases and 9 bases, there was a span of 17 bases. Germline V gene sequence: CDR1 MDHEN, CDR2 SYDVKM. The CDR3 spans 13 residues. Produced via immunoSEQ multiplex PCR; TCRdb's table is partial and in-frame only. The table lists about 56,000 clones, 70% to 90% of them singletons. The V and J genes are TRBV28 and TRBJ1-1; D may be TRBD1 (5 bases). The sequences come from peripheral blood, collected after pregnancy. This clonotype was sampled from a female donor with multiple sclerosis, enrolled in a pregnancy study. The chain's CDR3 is CASRAGTAGKAFF. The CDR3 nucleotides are TGTGCCAGCAGGGCCGGGACTGCCGGTAAAGCTTTCTTT.